A selection of T cell receptor beta chains follows, all from one sample in a study of human versus mouse CDR3 diversity and MHC coevolution. Clones were read by immunoSEQ multiplex PCR, and TCRdb kept only the in-frame ones, dropping some. The sample comprises about 60,000 clones, 94% of which are singletons, and around 18% rests with the top ten. The specimen was naive CD4+ T cells from blood. Receptors originate from a person between 60 and 70 years old in good health. Both conserved end residues are part of each CDR3. D genes are given only for firm matches. The size of a clone is reported for some rows only, either as once, few or many, or as a class for expanded clones.

J,V,D,size,DNA,CDR3
TRBJ2-2,TRBV4-1,TRBD2,.,TGCGCCAGCAGCTTAACCGCCGGGACTAGCATTGGATCGGTCAAAACCGGGGAGCTGTTTTTT,CASSLTAGTSIGSVKTGELFF
TRBJ2-7,TRBV5-1,.,once,TGCGCCAGCAGCTTGGAGCCAGGGTCGTCCTACGAGCAGTACTTC,CASSLEPGSSYEQYF
TRBJ2-2,TRBV9,.,.,TGTGCCAGCAGCGTCCAGGGTCTGGCGAACACCGGGGAGCTGTTTTTT,CASSVQGLANTGELFF
TRBJ2-1,TRBV9,TRBD2,.,TGTGCCAGCAGCGTGACTAGCGGACTTTACAATGAGCAGTTCTTC,CASSVTSGLYNEQFF
TRBJ2-3,TRBV9,TRBD1,.,TGTGCCAGCAGCTCGGGACAGGGGACGACAGATACGCAGTATTTT,CASSSGQGTTDTQYF
TRBJ1-3,TRBV19,.,.,TGTGCCAGTAGTCCCAGGGGCTCTGGAAACACCATATATTTT,CASSPRGSGNTIYF
TRBJ2-3,TRBV6-8,.,.,TGTGCCAGCTTTACTAGGATAATCACAGATACGCAGTATTTT,CASFTRIITDTQYF
TRBJ1-5,TRBV10-3,.,.,TGTGCCATCAAAGTCGAGGAGGGTCAGCCCCAGCATTTT,CAIKVEEGQPQHF
TRBJ2-1,TRBV11-2,TRBD2,.,TGTGCCAGCAGCTTAGATACTAGCGGAACCTACAATGAGCAGTTCTTC,CASSLDTSGTYNEQFF
TRBJ2-7,TRBV5-4,.,.,TGTGCCAGCAGCTTGGGGGGCAGGGGTGTTCGGCAAGAGCAGTACTTC,CASSLGGRGVRQEQYF
TRBJ2-2,TRBV9,TRBD2,.,TGTGCCAGCAGCGTAGGACTAGCGGGGACCGGGGAGCTGTTTTTT,CASSVGLAGTGELFF
TRBJ2-5,TRBV15,.,.,TGTGCCACCAGCAGAGGCCGGGAGGAGACCCAGTACTTC,CATSRGREETQYF